This TCR beta chain was captured by sequencing in a study of T cells in Graves' hyperthyroidism and ophthalmopathy. Study-wide points: Most thyroid clonotypes with frequency above 0.001 were detected in blood. Using 13 V-J features, a model discriminated ophthalmopathy from stable hyperthyroidism.

Lactation, pregnancy, other autoimmune disease or uncontrolled infection led to exclusion of patients. The study based diagnoses on clinical symptoms, serum thyroxine and TRAb, thyroid ultrasound and orbital computed tomography. Amplification targeted TCR beta CDR3 regions from RNA transcripts. HTBI primers were used for first-round RT-PCR of the TCR CDR3. TCRdb itself ran the multiplex PCR reads through MiXCR, one entry per CDR3 protein. The table lists more than 500,000 distinct CDR3 sequences, about 43% of them singletons. Details on this clonotype: Its antigen is as yet unknown.

The sequenced sample was peripheral blood or thyroid tissue (not recorded which). The receptor was isolated from an adult woman with Graves' disease, either hyperthyroidism or ophthalmopathy (not recorded which).

CDR3 in amino acids: CASSYRDRGVYGYTF. CDR3 nucleotides: TGTGCCAGCAGCTACCGGGACAGGGGCGTTTATGGCTACACCTTC. The chain joins TRBV5-4 to TRBJ1-2; TRBD1 matches at 10 bases. Germline CDR1 SGHNT, CDR2 YYREEE (reference sequence). The V segment lost 3 bases and the J segment 5 bases; nucleotides outside the gene matches: 7. The CDR3 length is 15 residues.